The 32 T cell receptor beta chains given below trace back to one sample, sequenced in a study of regulatory T cells in long-lasting Graves disease. Noted time point: newly diagnosed GD, antithyroid drugs for less than 3 months. PBMC RNA was the source of the TCR library. Arm-PCR of CDR3 regions with iRepertoire HTBI primers generated TCR beta libraries. From the multiplex PCR reads, TCRdb called clonotypes with MiXCR, one entry per CDR3 protein. Among fewer than 550,000 distinct CDR3 sequences listed, roughly 15% were seen once. These same data were also listed under a study on T cells in Graves' hyperthyroidism and ophthalmopathy.

Sequences were derived from peripheral blood mononuclear cells (PBMCs), sampled at new diagnosis, from a patient treated with antithyroid drugs. The receptors derive from a middle-aged woman with Graves disease.

This clonotype was seen a handful of times. The chain uses TRBV6-5 and TRBJ2-2; D possibly corresponds to TRBD1 (5 bases). V dropped 4 bases and J dropped 4 bases, with 19 bases sitting between them. Germline lookup yields CDR1 MNHEY and CDR2 SVGAGI. This CDR3 region has 17 residues. The DNA of the CDR3 is TGTGCCAGCAGTTTATTCTTAGGGGCTTCTAGCACCGGGGAGCTGTTTTTT. Protein: CASSLFLGASSTGELFF.

Many counts were recorded for this clonotype. The CDR3 coding sequence is TGTGCCAGCAGCCCCTTACAGGGGTGGAACACCATATATTTT. Its translation is CASSPLQGWNTIYF. The chain is built from TRBV11-2 and TRBJ1-3; the match to TRBD1 covers 7 bases. J was trimmed by 7 bases and V by 5 bases; bases with no gene match: 8. Germline V gene sequence: CDR1 SGHAT, CDR2 FQNNGV. This CDR3 comprises 14 residues. Drawing the rest from reference TRBV11-2 and TRBJ1-3, the complete variable domain is EAGVAQSPRYKIIEKRQSVAFWCNPISGHATLYWYQQILGQGPKLLIQFQNNGVVDDSQLPKDRFSAERLKGVDSTLKIQPAKLEDSAVYLCASSPLQGWNTIYFGEGSWLTVV.

The DNA of the CDR3 is TGTGCCTGGACCCGACTCGCCTCCACCTATGGCTACACCTTC. It is translated as CAWTRLASTYGYTF. V is TRBV30 and J is TRBJ1-2; D uncertain. The germline V gene has CDR1 GTSNPN and CDR2 SVGIG (reference sequence). This CDR3 contains 14 residues. The ends were cut back, 4 bases at V and 4 bases at J, with 16 bases in the middle.

Many counts were recorded for this clonotype. V and J are TRBV9 and TRBJ1-5; D gene unclear. This CDR3 spans 15 amino acids. The V gene lost 5 bases and the J gene lost 0 bases, with 12 bases spanning the gap. Germline CDR1 is SGDLS and CDR2 is YYNGEE. The CDR3 loop reads CASSPPGDSNQPQHF. The DNA of the CDR3 is TGTGCCAGCAGTCCCCCAGGTGATAGCAATCAGCCCCAGCATTTT.

This clonotype was seen repeatedly, ten times or more. The chain carries TRBV18 and TRBJ2-3; D is tentatively TRBD1 or TRBD2 (5 bases each). The CDR3 loop spans 14 amino acids. Trimming left V 4 bases short and J 6 bases short, with 14 bases between. Germline V lookup: CDR1 KGHSH, CDR2 LQKENI. The CDR3 DNA sequence: TGTGCCAGCTCACGATACGGGGACCTGGATACGCAGTATTTT. This encodes CASSRYGDLDTQYF.

The V gene is TRBV18, the J gene TRBJ1-3, with D unclear. Germline assignment: CDR1 KGHSH and CDR2 LQKENI. CDR3 length: 14 residues. V lost 3 bases and J lost 8, with 14 bases in between. This CDR3 is CASSPAPTIDTIYF. In DNA form, the CDR3 reads TGTGCCAGCTCACCTGCCCCAACTATAGACACCATATATTTT.

This clonotype has a count of ten or more. The rearrangement joins TRBV20-1 to TRBJ1-5; tentatively, D is TRBD1 (5 bases). The CDR3 contains 14 residues. V lost 5 bases, J lost 0 bases, and 11 bases lay in between. The germline V gene encodes CDR1 DFQATT and CDR2 SNEGSKA (reference sequence). CDR3: CSAGGGISNQPQHF. In DNA form, the CDR3 reads TGCAGTGCTGGGGGGGGAATTAGCAATCAGCCCCAGCATTTT.

Many counts were recorded for this clonotype. The rearrangement links TRBV2 to TRBJ2-2; D not resolved. V lost 5 bases and J 5 bases, leaving 9 bases between the germline ends. In germline, CDR1 is SNHLY, CDR2 FYNNEI. This CDR3 has 13 amino acids. Here the CDR3 DNA reads TGTGCCAGCAGTATGGGCGGAACCGGGGAGCTGTTTTTT. This translates into CASSMGGTGELFF.

This clonotype appeared once. This may arise from a read error, as a much more abundant clone is one base away. The gene calls are TRBV20-1 and TRBJ2-1; 7 bases are a match to TRBD2. The V and J ends lost 5 bases and 10 bases, in that order; junction bases with no gene match: 14. The length of the CDR3 is 14 residues. Germline assignment: CDR1 DFQATT and CDR2 SNEGSKA (reference sequence). The chain's CDR3 is CSARSRLALYEQFF. As DNA, the CDR3 is TGCAGTGCTCGTTCCCGACTAGCTTTGTACGAGCAGTTCTTC.

The gene calls are TRBV19 and TRBJ1-5; a weak D match, TRBD1 (5 bases). Between the trimmed V and J ends, which lost 1 base and 3 bases, there was a span of 13 bases. The CDR3 has 16 amino acids. Germline CDR1 is LNHDA and CDR2 is SQIVND (reference sequence). The chain's CDR3 is CASSIAGRKDNQPQHF. The DNA for the CDR3 is TGTGCCAGTAGTATAGCAGGGCGCAAGGACAATCAGCCCCAGCATTTT. The full variable domain, with the rest looked up from reference TRBV19 and TRBJ1-5, is DGGITQSPKYLFRKEGQNVTLSCEQNLNHDAMYWYRQDPGQGLRLIYYSQIVNDFQKGDIAEGYSVSREKKESFPLTVTSAQKNPTAFYLCASSIAGRKDNQPQHFGDGTRLSIL.

This clonotype was counted at least ten times. The V call is TRBV11-2, the J call TRBJ1-6; D uncertain. Looked up from germline, CDR1 is SGHAT and CDR2 is FQNNGV. There are 14 residues in the CDR3. Trimming left V 1 base short and J 7 bases short, with 8 bases between. CDR3 DNA sequence: TGTGCCAGCAGCTTAGTCCCGCAGAATTCACCCCTCCACTTT. Translating gives CASSLVPQNSPLHF.

Many counts were recorded for this clonotype. V and J are TRBV20-1 and TRBJ1-4; D gene uncertain. The CDR3 runs to 17 residues. Trimming took 1 base from V and 6 from J, leaving 21 bases between them. The V gene's germline CDR1 is DFQATT and CDR2 SNEGSKA (reference sequence). CDR3 sequence reads: CSARAKERYGSDEKLFF. For the CDR3, the DNA is TGCAGTGCTAGAGCCAAAGAACGATATGGCTCGGATGAAAAACTGTTTTTT.

In this sample, this clonotype turned up a few times. V gene TRBV29-1 combines with J gene TRBJ1-2; weak D call: TRBD1 (6 bases). V was cut by 8 bases and J by 5 bases, with 18 bases left in between. The CDR3 covers 13 residues. The germline V gene encodes CDR1 SQVTM and CDR2 ANQGSEA. CDR3 nucleotide sequence: TGCAGCACTCAACAGGGAGGAGGTTATGGCTACACCTTC. Encoded protein: CSTQQGGGYGYTF.

On this clonotype: One end of the junction fails to match germline, which may point to a read error. The chain employs TRBV12-3 or TRBV12-4 and TRBJ1-5, with TRBD1 as a possible D gene (6 bases). This CDR3 is built from 13 residues. CDR3 protein: CASGFRGNQPQHF. CDR3 nucleotide sequence: TGTGCCAGCGGTTTCAGGGGAAATCAGCCCCAGCATTTT.

The J gene is TRBJ1-1, the V gene TRBV12-3 or TRBV12-4, with a tentative D call TRBD1 (5 bases). CDR3 size: 11 residues. The V end lost 5 bases, the J end lost 10 bases, and 11 bases lay between the germline ends. CDR3 protein: CASSLGVVAFF. The CDR3 region has the DNA TGTGCCAGCAGTCTAGGGGTGGTAGCTTTCTTT.

This clonotype was seen at least ten times. This chain joins TRBV18 and TRBJ1-2; 7 bases agree with TRBD1. The V segment lost 5 bases and the J segment 5 bases; nucleotides outside the gene matches: 5. The V gene's germline CDR1 is KGHSH and CDR2 LQKENI. This CDR3 contains 13 residues. CDR3: CASSTSTGYGYTF. The CDR3 region has the DNA TGTGCCAGCTCAACCTCGACAGGGTATGGCTACACCTTC.

This clonotype was detected only a few times. CDR3: CSARDPTEAFF. The CDR3 coding sequence is TGCAGTGCTAGAGATCCGACTGAAGCTTTCTTT. V and J are TRBV20-1 and TRBJ1-1, with D unresolved. The germline V gene encodes CDR1 DFQATT and CDR2 SNEGSKA (reference sequence). V was cut by 0 bases and J by 5 bases, with 4 bases left in between. The CDR3 has 11 residues.

This clonotype was counted at least ten times. This chain uses TRBV28 with TRBJ2-2; 15 bases are shared with TRBD2. Germline assignment: CDR1 MDHEN and CDR2 SYDVKM. J gave up 4 bases and V 5 bases, and 8 bases lay outside the gene matches. The CDR3 loop spans 18 amino acids. CDR3 loop: CASSPGLAGGGGTGELFF. CDR3 bases: TGTGCCAGCAGTCCTGGACTAGCGGGGGGGGGCGGCACCGGGGAGCTGTTTTTT.

This clonotype was detected a few times. The rearrangement links TRBV4-2 to TRBJ2-3, with a tentative D call TRBD1 (6 bases). The CDR3 sequence is 15 residues long. The germline V gene encodes CDR1 LGHNA and CDR2 YNFKEQ. The V end lost 0 bases, the J end lost 3 bases, and 10 bases lay between the germline ends. The CDR3 DNA follows: TGTGCCAGCAGCCAAGAATGGCAGGGGACAGATACGCAGTATTTT. This gives the protein CASSQEWQGTDTQYF.

This clonotype showed up many times. The rearrangement joins TRBV7-9 to TRBJ2-2; D gene ambiguous. CDR1 is SEHNR, CDR2 FQNEAQ, per germline (reference sequence). This CDR3 contains 14 residues. V lost 0 bases and J 7 bases, leaving 9 bases between the germline ends. This CDR3 reads CASSLALRHGELFF. CDR3 nucleotide sequence: TGTGCCAGCAGCTTAGCGCTTCGACACGGGGAGCTGTTTTTT.

In this sample, this clonotype turned up many times. This chain uses TRBV7-9 with TRBJ1-1; no firm D call. The CDR3 length is 13 residues. V lost 3 bases to trimming and J lost 1 base, with 6 bases between them. Per germline, CDR1 SEHNR and CDR2 FQNEAQ (reference sequence). This CDR3 reads CASSFGENTEAFF. The CDR3 nucleotides read TGTGCCAGCAGCTTCGGGGAGAACACTGAAGCTTTCTTT.

This clonotype was seen a few times. This chain connects TRBV27 to TRBJ1-3, with D unresolved. This CDR3 region has 16 residues. V lost 4 bases, J lost 0 bases, and 13 bases lay in between. In germline, CDR1 is MNHEY, CDR2 SMNVEV (reference sequence). The chain's CDR3 is CASSSWGGSSGNTIYF. DNA of the CDR3: TGTGCCAGCAGTTCTTGGGGAGGCTCCTCTGGAAACACCATATATTTT.

The chain links TRBV7-2 to TRBJ1-1, with D possibly TRBD1 on 5 matching bases. Germline CDR1 and CDR2: SGHTA and FQGNSA. Deletions cut 5 bases from V and 3 bases from J, with 16 bases between. CDR3 length equals 15 residues. CDR3 DNA: TGTGCCAGCAGCCCCGGGGGGGTGGGACACACTGAAGCTTTCTTT. As protein: CASSPGGVGHTEAFF.

A word on this clonotype: A single base separates this from a much larger clone, so it may be a read error. The chain joins TRBV20-1 to TRBJ1-2, with D unresolved. There are 10 residues in the CDR3. The V gene's germline CDR1 is DFQATT and CDR2 SNEGSKA (reference sequence). CDR3: CSAVNCGYTF. The DNA of the CDR3 is TGCAGTGCTGTTAACTGTGGCTACACCTTC.

This clonotype was counted only a few times. This chain connects TRBV10-3 to TRBJ1-2; 11 bases are shared with TRBD1. Germline V CDR1 and CDR2: ENHRY, SYGVKD. CDR3 length: 15 residues. Trimming at V came to 3 bases and at J to 4 bases, leaving 4 bases not matched to a gene. The CDR3 region is CAISDSGTGGYGYTF. The CDR3 DNA reads TGTGCCATCAGTGATTCCGGGACAGGGGGCTATGGCTACACCTTC.

This clonotype was found many times. This chain connects TRBV13 to TRBJ2-1; TRBD2 matches 16 bases. The ends lost 5 bases at V and 8 bases at J; junction bases unmatched: 9. This CDR3 region has 17 residues. Germline V CDR1 and CDR2: PRHDT, FYEKMQ (reference sequence). Written as DNA, the CDR3 is TGTGCCAGCAGCCCCTCCGGGACTAGCGGGGGGGCCCATGAGCAGTTCTTC. It is translated as CASSPSGTSGGAHEQFF.

This clonotype was counted once. A much more abundant neighbour one base away suggests this may be a read error. This chain links TRBV29-1 with TRBJ2-7; D uncertain. The CDR3 spans 12 residues. The germline CDR1 and CDR2 sequences are SQVTM and ANQGSEA. The CDR3 nucleotides read TGCAGCGCTGAAAGTGGGACCTACGAGCAGTACTTC. Translation gives CSAESGTYEQYF.

This clonotype was seen repeatedly, ten times or more. This rearrangement joins TRBV20-1 to TRBJ1-5; D gene unclear. Germline CDR1 DFQATT, CDR2 SNEGSKA (reference sequence). Trimming took off 6 bases at V and 5 bases at J, with 17 bases between the two ends. This CDR3 region has 14 residues. This CDR3 is CSAITDKRDQPQHF. As DNA, the CDR3 is TGCAGTGCGATCACAGACAAGAGGGATCAGCCCCAGCATTTT.

The table lists this clonotype with many counts. The chain is built from TRBV7-2 and TRBJ2-3; 11 bases map to TRBD2. Matching the DNA end better, TRBJ2-5 makes the J call doubtful. CDR1 and CDR2 (germline): SGHTA, FQGNSA. CDR3 length: 16 residues. The CDR3 DNA reads as TGTGCCAGCAGGAAAACTAGCGGGGGATCAGTAGGGGCCCAGTACTTC. Translated, it gives CASRKTSGGSVGAQYF.

J is TRBJ2-1 and V is TRBV18; D call uncertain. CDR1 KGHSH and CDR2 LQKENI come from the germline V gene. Trimming removed 3 bases at V and 0 bases at J, with 12 bases between. The CDR3 extends over 16 amino acids. The CDR3 here is CASSPSDRNSYNEQFF. The DNA of the CDR3 is TGTGCCAGCTCACCCTCGGACCGAAACTCCTACAATGAGCAGTTCTTC.

The CDR3 loop is CSARSGGVDHEQYF. The CDR3 nucleotides read TGCAGTGCTAGATCGGGGGGCGTCGACCACGAGCAGTACTTC. This chain uses TRBV20-1 with TRBJ2-7, with a tentative D call TRBD2 (7 bases). V gave up 2 bases and J gave up 5 bases, with 16 bases separating them. CDR3 length: 14 amino acids. The germline CDR1 and CDR2 sequences are DFQATT and SNEGSKA (reference sequence).

Comment on this clonotype: This sequence may be a read error, since a much larger clone differs from it by one base. The chain recombines TRBV11-3 with TRBJ2-1; TRBD2 matches at 7 bases. The CDR3 has 15 amino acids. CDR1 and CDR2 from the germline V gene are SGHNT and YENEEA. CDR3 amino acids: CASSPDRGDYNKQFF. DNA for the CDR3: TGTGCCAGCAGCCCCGACCGGGGGGACTACAATAAGCAGTTCTTC.